Below are 25 T cell receptor beta chains sequenced from a single sample in a study of blood T cell repertoires in COVID-19 (TCRdb year 2020). Receptors were amplified or captured by the immunoSEQ multiplex PCR assay. This immuneACCESS table, as held by TCRdb, lists in-frame sequences with V and J called but not all clones. Of the missing ones, under half trace to an unresolved V gene in checked studies; the others have no known cause. The sample table lists roughly 250,000 clones, about 83% of them with a count of one. About 2.1% of the sample lies in the top ten. The sequenced sample consisted of PBMCs or T cells enriched from blood (not recorded which). Receptors were obtained from a woman aged 45 to 65 who had recovered from COVID-19.

The V and J genes are TRBV5-5 and TRBJ1-2, with D unclear. Germline V CDR1 and CDR2: SGHKS, YYEKEE (reference sequence). V lost 3 bases and J lost 2, with 8 bases in between. The CDR3 sequence is 13 residues long. CDR3 in amino acids: CASSSTGNYGYTF. The CDR3 DNA reads TGTGCCAGCAGCTCGACGGGGAACTATGGCTACACCTTC. Full variable domain (remainder filled in from reference TRBV5-5 and TRBJ1-2): DAGVTQSPTHLIKTRGQQVTLRCSPISGHKSVSWYQQVLGQGPQFIFQYYEKEERGRGNFPDRFSARQFPNYSSELNVNALLLGDSALYLCASSSTGNYGYTFGSGTRLTVV.

Sample share makes this clone medium-sized. The chain links TRBV4-2 to TRBJ2-7; 9 nucleotides line up with TRBD2. The ends lost 0 bases at V and 1 base at J; junction bases unmatched: 4. Germline CDR1 reads LGHNA; CDR2 reads YNFKEQ. The CDR3 spans 16 residues. As DNA, the CDR3 is TGTGCCAGCAGCCAAGACGGCGGGAGGGCATCCTACGAGCAGTACTTC. Translated: CASSQDGGRASYEQYF.

This chain links TRBV30 with TRBJ2-1; D is ambiguous. The CDR3 contains 15 residues. Germline V gives CDR1 GTSNPN, CDR2 SVGIG (reference sequence). The V gene lost 3 bases and the J gene lost 2 bases, with 14 bases spanning the gap. Here the CDR3 reads CAWRLDNRAYNEQFF. Here the CDR3 DNA reads TGTGCCTGGAGACTCGACAACAGAGCCTACAATGAGCAGTTCTTC. Drawing the rest from reference TRBV30 and TRBJ2-1, the complete variable domain is SQTIHQWPATLVQPVGSPLSLECTVEGTSNPNLYWYRQAAGRGLQLLFYSVGIGQISSEVPQNLSASRPQDRQFILSSKKLLLSDSGFYLCAWRLDNRAYNEQFFGPGTRLTVL.

This clone showed up just once. This sequence joins TRBV19 and TRBJ1-4, with a tentative D call TRBD1 (6 bases). This CDR3 spans 13 amino acids. The germline V gene has CDR1 LNHDA and CDR2 SQIVND (reference sequence). The V gene lost 9 bases and the J gene lost 8 bases, with 16 bases spanning the gap. CDR3 DNA: TGTGCCAGCTCCGGGACACTGGGGGAAAAACTGTTTTTT. Protein product: CASSGTLGEKLFF. Full variable domain (rest looked up from reference TRBV19 and TRBJ1-4): DGGITQSPKYLFRKEGQNVTLSCEQNLNHDAMYWYRQDPGQGLRLIYYSQIVNDFQKGDIAEGYSVSREKKESFPLTVTSAQKNPTAFYLCASSGTLGEKLFFGSGTQLSVL.

The genes are TRBV6-2 or TRBV6-3 and TRBJ2-7; 8 bases agree with TRBD2. Germline V lookup: CDR1 MNHEY, CDR2 SVGEGT. J was trimmed by 2 bases and V by 5 bases; bases with no gene match: 5. This CDR3 contains 14 residues. The CDR3 nucleotides read TGTGCCAGCAGTCAACTAGCGGTAACCTACGAGCAGTACTTC. Translated: CASSQLAVTYEQYF.

V gene TRBV7-2 combines with J gene TRBJ2-5, with 8 bases matching TRBD2. Trimming cost V 7 bases and J 1 base; bases outside gene matches: 2. The germline V gene has CDR1 SGHTA and CDR2 FQGNSA. The length of the CDR3 is 13 residues. The chain's CDR3 is CASTRGGQETQYF. The CDR3 nucleotides read TGTGCCAGCACCCGGGGGGGCCAAGAGACCCAGTACTTC.

V usage is TRBV6-2 or TRBV6-3 and J usage is TRBJ2-1; 8 bases are a match to TRBD2. V was clipped by 4 bases and J by 3 bases; unmatched bases: 2. This CDR3 is 14 amino acids long. Per the germline V gene, CDR1 is MNHEY and CDR2 is SVGEGT. CDR3 residues: CASSWTSHYNEQFF. The CDR3 DNA reads as TGTGCCAGCAGTTGGACTAGCCACTACAATGAGCAGTTCTTC.

The chain carries TRBV5-1 and TRBJ1-2; a possible D gene is TRBD1 (6 bases). This CDR3 spans 13 amino acids. Trimming left V 0 bases short and J 6 bases short, with 9 bases between. CDR1 is SGHRS, CDR2 YFSETQ, per germline. CDR3 sequence: CASSLDRADGYTF. In nucleotides, the CDR3 is TGCGCCAGCAGCTTGGACAGGGCGGATGGCTACACCTTC.

Here the CDR3 DNA reads TGTGCCAGCGCCGGACTAGCGGGATACTCCTACAATGAGCAGTTCTTC. It is translated as CASAGLAGYSYNEQFF. The chain is built from TRBV5-6 and TRBJ2-1, with 12 nucleotides matching TRBD2. Trimming removed 7 bases from V and 0 bases from J; junction bases left unmatched: 5. The germline V gene encodes CDR1 SGHDT and CDR2 YYEEEE. The CDR3 runs to 16 residues.

This clone was counted once. V is TRBV19 and J is TRBJ1-2; a weak D match, TRBD1 (5 bases). There are 11 residues in the CDR3. The ends were cut back, 6 bases at V and 8 bases at J, with 10 bases in the middle. CDR1 is LNHDA, CDR2 SQIVND, per germline (reference sequence). The chain's CDR3 is CASRGVWGYTF. The CDR3 bases are TGTGCCAGTAGAGGGGTGTGGGGCTACACCTTC.

This chain connects TRBV7-9 to TRBJ2-7; 8 bases are shared with TRBD1. The CDR3 has 13 amino acids. V dropped 7 bases and J dropped 2; count of bases not matched to a gene: 4. The germline V gene has CDR1 SEHNR and CDR2 FQNEAQ (reference sequence). CDR3 DNA: TGTGCCAGCACCAGGGGGCCTCCCTACGAGCAGTACTTC. Residues: CASTRGPPYEQYF.

Notes on this clone: Sequence at one end of the junction differs from germline and may be a read error. The chain uses TRBV7-7 and TRBJ2-1; TRBD1 aligns across 8 bases. Germline loops: CDR1 SSHAT, CDR2 FNYEAQ (reference sequence). The CDR3 runs to 15 residues. The CDR3 nucleotides read TGTGCTAGCAGCTCCGGGACAGGAACCTACAATGAGCAGTTCTTC. It is translated as CASSSGTGTYNEQFF.

This CDR3 is CASSYEGQPQHF. The CDR3 DNA is TGTGCCAGCAGTTACGAGGGTCAGCCCCAGCATTTT. V gene TRBV6-2 or TRBV6-3 combines with J gene TRBJ1-5, with D unresolved. This CDR3 comprises 12 residues. V dropped 2 bases and J dropped 6 bases, with 5 bases sitting between them. Germline V CDR1 and CDR2: MNHEY, SVGEGT.

This chain connects TRBV4-2 to TRBJ1-5; possible D gene TRBD1, 6 bases. Germline CDR1 and CDR2: LGHNA and YNFKEQ. Trimming took 6 bases from V and 1 from J, leaving 10 bases between them. The length of the CDR3 is 14 residues. As DNA, the CDR3 is TGTGCCAGCAGTAGACAGGACAGCAATCAGCCCCAGCATTTT. It translates to CASSRQDSNQPQHF.

The V gene is TRBV30, the J gene TRBJ2-7; 9 positions match TRBD2. Germline V CDR1 and CDR2: GTSNPN, SVGIG (reference sequence). Losses at the gene ends were 2 bases for V and 0 bases for J; bases not matched to a gene: 5. The CDR3 has 15 residues. DNA for the CDR3: TGTGCCTGGAGTTTTAGCGGGGGCTTCTCCTACGAGCAGTACTTC. Encoded protein: CAWSFSGGFSYEQYF. The variable domain in full, completed from reference TRBV30 and TRBJ2-7, reads SQTIHQWPATLVQPVGSPLSLECTVEGTSNPNLYWYRQAAGRGLQLLFYSVGIGQISSEVPQNLSASRPQDRQFILSSKKLLLSDSGFYLCAWSFSGGFSYEQYFGPGTRLTVT.

This clone was detected once. This chain connects TRBV7-9 to TRBJ2-5, with D maybe TRBD2 (6 bases). The CDR3 contains 17 residues. V was trimmed by 0 bases and J by 5 bases, leaving 19 bases between them. Germline-derived CDR1 and CDR2 are SEHNR and FQNEAQ (reference sequence). CDR3 sequence reads: CASSLARIAVGAETQYF. The CDR3 DNA reads TGTGCCAGCAGCTTAGCACGGATAGCGGTTGGGGCGGAGACCCAGTACTTC.

This rearrangement joins TRBV7-9 to TRBJ1-4; a weak D match, TRBD1 (6 bases). V was shortened by 5 bases and J by 7 bases, with 14 bases between the two germline ends. The CDR3 is made up of 14 amino acids. From germline, CDR1 is SEHNR and CDR2 FQNEAQ (reference sequence). The CDR3 loop reads CASSTQGFGEKLFF. CDR3 DNA: TGTGCCAGCAGCACACAGGGATTCGGTGAAAAACTGTTTTTT.

The chain joins TRBV2 to TRBJ2-7, with a weak D call TRBD2 (7 bases). The CDR3 totals 15 residues. V was cut by 8 bases and J by 2 bases, with 19 bases left in between. The germline gives CDR1 SNHLY, CDR2 FYNNEI. The CDR3 protein is CASRPGVSGPYEQYF. Here the CDR3 DNA reads TGTGCCAGCCGCCCAGGGGTTAGCGGGCCCTACGAGCAGTACTTC.

This clone was recorded only once. The rearrangement uses TRBV25-1 and TRBJ2-3, with D perhaps matching TRBD2 (6 bases). The CDR3 runs 13 residues. Germline-derived CDR1 and CDR2 are MGHDK and SYGVNS. The V and J ends lost 2 bases and 8 bases respectively, with 11 bases between them. CDR3 bases: TGTGCCAGCAGTGAAGTGGGGGGAGCTACGCAGTATTTT. Encoded protein: CASSEVGGATQYF.

The genes are TRBV11-3 and TRBJ2-7; tentative D call: TRBD2 (6 bases). CDR1 and CDR2 (germline): SGHNT, YENEEA. V was shortened by 0 bases and J by 3 bases, with 15 bases between the two germline ends. The CDR3 spans 16 residues. The CDR3 DNA reads TGTGCCAGCAGCTTAGACCACCGGGACTTACTCTACGAGCAGTACTTC. Protein product: CASSLDHRDLLYEQYF.

The V gene is TRBV7-9, the J gene TRBJ1-2; 8 nucleotides match TRBD1. Germline V gives CDR1 SEHNR, CDR2 FQNEAQ (reference sequence). V lost 2 bases and J lost 6; bases outside the gene matches: 8. The length of the CDR3 is 15 residues. The CDR3 loop reads CASSLPSQGADGYTF. The CDR3 DNA reads as TGTGCCAGCAGCTTACCATCCCAGGGGGCCGATGGCTACACCTTC.

The chain couples TRBV9 to TRBJ1-5, with TRBD1 as a possible D gene (6 bases). Germline V gives CDR1 SGDLS, CDR2 YYNGEE. The CDR3 is 16 residues long. V lost 4 bases to trimming and J lost 1 base, with 15 bases between them. This CDR3 reads CASSRGGRRSNQPQHF. The CDR3 DNA sequence: TGTGCCAGCAGCCGAGGGGGACGACGGAGCAATCAGCCCCAGCATTTT.

V gene TRBV24-1 combines with J gene TRBJ2-1, with 11 nucleotides matching TRBD2. The V and J ends lost 1 base and 4 bases, in that order; junction bases with no gene match: 5. The CDR3 spans 17 residues. From germline, CDR1 is KGHDR and CDR2 SFDVKD. The CDR3 nucleotides read TGTGCCACCAGTGATTTTGGAGGGACTAGCGGTTACAATGAGCAGTTCTTC. This gives the protein CATSDFGGTSGYNEQFF.

The chain joins TRBV4-1 to TRBJ1-6, with D perhaps TRBD1 (5 bases). Germline CDR1 MGHRA, CDR2 YSYEKL. CDR3 length: 15 amino acids. The V and J ends lost 0 bases and 9 bases respectively, with 12 bases between them. Written as DNA, the CDR3 is TGCGCCAGCAGCCAAGATATTAGGGGCGGTTCACCCCTCCACTTT. Protein product: CASSQDIRGGSPLHF.

The rearrangement links TRBV25-1 to TRBJ2-7; D perhaps matches TRBD2 (6 bases). Trimming removed 6 bases at V and 7 bases at J, with 10 bases between. Germline CDR1 MGHDK, CDR2 SYGVNS. This CDR3 comprises 11 residues. Written as DNA, the CDR3 is TGTGCCAGCAGCCCCGGAGGGGAGCAGTACTTC. It encodes CASSPGGEQYF.